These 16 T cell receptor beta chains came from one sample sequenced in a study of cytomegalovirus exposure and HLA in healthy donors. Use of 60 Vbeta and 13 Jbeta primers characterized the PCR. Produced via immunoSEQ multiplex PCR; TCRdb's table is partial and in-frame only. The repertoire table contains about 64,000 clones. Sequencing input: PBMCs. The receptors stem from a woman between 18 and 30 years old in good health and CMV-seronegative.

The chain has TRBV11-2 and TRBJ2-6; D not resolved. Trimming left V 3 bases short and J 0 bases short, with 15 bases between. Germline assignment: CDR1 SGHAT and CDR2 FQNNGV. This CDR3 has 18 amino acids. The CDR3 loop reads CASSLTRLSSSGANVLTF. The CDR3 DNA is TGTGCCAGCAGCTTGACAAGGCTGTCGAGCTCTGGGGCCAACGTCCTGACTTTC.

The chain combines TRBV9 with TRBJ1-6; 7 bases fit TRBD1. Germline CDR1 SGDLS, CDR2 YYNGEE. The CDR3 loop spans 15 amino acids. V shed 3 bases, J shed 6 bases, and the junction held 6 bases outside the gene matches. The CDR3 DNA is TGTGCCAGCAGCGGCTACCGGGACAGTAATTCACCCCTCCACTTT. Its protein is CASSGYRDSNSPLHF.

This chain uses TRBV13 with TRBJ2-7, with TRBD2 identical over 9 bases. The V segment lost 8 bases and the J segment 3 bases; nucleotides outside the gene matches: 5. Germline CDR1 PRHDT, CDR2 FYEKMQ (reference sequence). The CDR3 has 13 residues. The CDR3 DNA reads TGTGCCAGCCGCCTAGCGGGAAACTACGAGCAGTACTTC. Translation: CASRLAGNYEQYF.

CDR3 nucleotides: TGTGCCAGCAGCACCGGGACAGGGGTCACTGAAGCTTTCTTT. Protein: CASSTGTGVTEAFF. The J gene is TRBJ1-1, the V gene TRBV9; 10 bases are a match to TRBD1. The CDR3 is 14 residues long. Trimming at V came to 4 bases and at J to 4 bases, leaving 4 bases not matched to a gene. Germline assignment: CDR1 SGDLS and CDR2 YYNGEE.

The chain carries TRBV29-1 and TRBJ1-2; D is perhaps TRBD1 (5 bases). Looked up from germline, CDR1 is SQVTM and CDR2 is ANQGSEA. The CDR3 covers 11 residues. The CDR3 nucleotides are TGCACCGTCCTCGGGGGTCGTGGCTACACCTTC. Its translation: CTVLGGRGYTF.

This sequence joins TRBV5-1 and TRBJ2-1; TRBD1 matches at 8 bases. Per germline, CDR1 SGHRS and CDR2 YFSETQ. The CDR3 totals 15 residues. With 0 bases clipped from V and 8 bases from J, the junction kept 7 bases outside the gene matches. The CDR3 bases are TGCGCCAGCAGCTTGGTGGCACAGGGGGGTGATGAGCAGTTCTTC. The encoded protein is CASSLVAQGGDEQFF.

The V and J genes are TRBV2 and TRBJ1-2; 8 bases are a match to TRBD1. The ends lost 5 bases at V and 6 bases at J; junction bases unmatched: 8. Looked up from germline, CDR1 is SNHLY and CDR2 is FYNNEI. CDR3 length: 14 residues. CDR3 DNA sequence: TGTGCCAGCAGTAAGACAGGGGCGGAAGATGGCTACACCTTC. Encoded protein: CASSKTGAEDGYTF.

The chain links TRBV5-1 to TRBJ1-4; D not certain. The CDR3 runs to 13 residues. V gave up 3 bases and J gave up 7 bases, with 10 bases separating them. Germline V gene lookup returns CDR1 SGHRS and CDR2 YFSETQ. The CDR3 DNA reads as TGCGCCAGCAGCTCAGGCCCCGGTGAAAAACTGTTTTTT. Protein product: CASSSGPGEKLFF.

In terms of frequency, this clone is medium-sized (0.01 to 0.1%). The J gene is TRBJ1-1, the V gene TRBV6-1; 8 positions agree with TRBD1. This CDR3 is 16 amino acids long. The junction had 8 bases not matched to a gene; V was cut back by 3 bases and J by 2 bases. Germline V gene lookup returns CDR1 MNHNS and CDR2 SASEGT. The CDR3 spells CASSDYGTGANTEAFF. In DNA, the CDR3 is TGTGCCAGCAGTGATTATGGGACAGGAGCCAACACTGAAGCTTTCTTT.

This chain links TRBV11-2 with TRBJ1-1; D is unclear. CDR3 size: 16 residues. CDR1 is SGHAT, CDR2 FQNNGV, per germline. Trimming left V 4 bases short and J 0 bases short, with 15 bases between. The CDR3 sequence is CASSSPTRDLNTEAFF. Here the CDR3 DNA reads TGTGCCAGCAGCTCCCCGACTCGAGACCTGAACACTGAAGCTTTCTTT.

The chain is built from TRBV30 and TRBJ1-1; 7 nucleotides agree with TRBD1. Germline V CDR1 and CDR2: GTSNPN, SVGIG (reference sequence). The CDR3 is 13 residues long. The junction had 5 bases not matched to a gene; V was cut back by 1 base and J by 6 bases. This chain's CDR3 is CAWSADRDAEAFF. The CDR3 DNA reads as TGTGCCTGGAGTGCTGACAGGGACGCTGAAGCTTTCTTT.

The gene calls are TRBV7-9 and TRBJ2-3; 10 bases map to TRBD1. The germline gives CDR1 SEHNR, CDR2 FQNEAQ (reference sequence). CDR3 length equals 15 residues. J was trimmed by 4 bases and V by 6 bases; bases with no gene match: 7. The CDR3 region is CASRPDRGRSDTQYF. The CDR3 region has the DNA TGTGCCAGCAGACCAGACAGGGGGCGATCAGATACGCAGTATTTT.

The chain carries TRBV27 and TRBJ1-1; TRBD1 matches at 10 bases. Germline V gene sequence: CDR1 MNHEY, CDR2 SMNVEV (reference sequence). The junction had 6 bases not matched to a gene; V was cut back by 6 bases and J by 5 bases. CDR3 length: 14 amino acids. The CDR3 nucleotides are TGTGCCAGCAGAAGGACAGGGGGTGGGACTGAAGCTTTCTTT. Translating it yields CASRRTGGGTEAFF.

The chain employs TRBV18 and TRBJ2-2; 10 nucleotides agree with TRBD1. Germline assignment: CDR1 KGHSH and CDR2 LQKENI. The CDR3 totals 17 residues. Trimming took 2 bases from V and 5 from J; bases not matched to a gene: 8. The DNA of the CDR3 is TGTGCCAGCTCACCAAAGAGACAGGGGGCCTGGACCGGGGAGCTGTTTTTT. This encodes CASSPKRQGAWTGELFF.

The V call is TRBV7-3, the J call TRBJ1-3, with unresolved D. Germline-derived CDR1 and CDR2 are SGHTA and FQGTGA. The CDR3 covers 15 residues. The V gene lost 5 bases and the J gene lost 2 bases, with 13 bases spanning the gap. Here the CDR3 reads CASSHPQATGNTIYF. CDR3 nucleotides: TGTGCCAGCAGCCACCCTCAGGCAACTGGAAACACCATATATTTT. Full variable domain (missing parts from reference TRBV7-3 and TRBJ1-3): GAGVSQTPSNKVTEKGKYVELRCDPISGHTALYWYRQSLGQGPEFLIYFQGTGAADDSGLPNDRFFAVRPEGSVSTLKIQRTERGDSAVYLCASSHPQATGNTIYFGEGSWLTVV.

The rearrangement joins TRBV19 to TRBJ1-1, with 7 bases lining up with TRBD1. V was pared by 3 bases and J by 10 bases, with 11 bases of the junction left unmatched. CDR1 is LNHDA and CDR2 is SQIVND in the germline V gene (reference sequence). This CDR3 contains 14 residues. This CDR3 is CASSIAYRGSGAFF. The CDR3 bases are TGTGCCAGTAGTATCGCCTACAGGGGTTCGGGAGCTTTCTTT.